One and the same sample provided the 10 T cell receptor beta chains below, sequenced in a study of radiation and T cells in renal cell carcinoma (dated by TCRdb to the early 2020s). Library preparation was by the immunoSEQ multiplex PCR assay. TCRdb limited this immuneACCESS table to in-frame rearrangements with V and J called. A share of clones is missing; checked studies link under half to unresolved V genes, and the rest is unexplained. The sample yields 14,000 or so clones; around 50% were counted once. The ten top clones hold about an eighth of the sample. Read against the paper, the sample's time point label means: tumor resected at nephrectomy. The intended sense of this specimen's treatment or condition label: treatment-naive control, cytoreductive nephrectomy. The sample here was tumor tissue, taken from a patient whose treatment was nephrectomy without radiotherapy. Receptor source: a man in his forties or fifties with renal cell carcinoma.

The J gene is TRBJ2-1, the V gene TRBV7-9; 11 bases line up with TRBD2. The CDR3 sequence is 15 residues long. The V gene end was trimmed by 3 bases and the J gene end by 7 bases; junction bases not matched to a gene: 5. CDR1 is SEHNR, CDR2 FQNEAQ, per germline (reference sequence). The CDR3, as DNA: TGTGCCAGCAGCTTCGGAACTAGCGGGGGAAATGAGCAGTTCTTC. The encoded protein is CASSFGTSGGNEQFF.

The chain carries TRBV10-3 and TRBJ1-1; perhaps TRBD1 as D (6 bases). The germline V and J ends were trimmed by 4 bases and 1 base, with 13 bases remaining between them. The CDR3 consists of 15 residues. Germline V gene lookup returns CDR1 ENHRY and CDR2 SYGVKD. This CDR3 reads CAISAEQGRNTEAFF. The CDR3 bases are TGTGCCATCAGTGCAGAACAGGGCCGGAACACTGAAGCTTTCTTT.

V is TRBV5-1 and J is TRBJ2-1; tentatively, D is TRBD1 (6 bases). Trimming took 5 bases from V and 6 from J, leaving 21 bases between them. Germline assignment: CDR1 SGHRS and CDR2 YFSETQ. This CDR3 contains 16 residues. The CDR3 DNA is TGCGCCAGCAGTTACGGACAGTTAGTATCGTCCAATGAGCAGTTCTTC. Its translation: CASSYGQLVSSNEQFF.

This clone has more than one count but fewer than ten. J is TRBJ1-6 and V is TRBV7-9; tentatively, D is TRBD1 (5 bases). Germline V gene data show CDR1 as SEHNR and CDR2 as FQNEAQ (reference sequence). The CDR3 contains 14 residues. V lost 5 bases, J lost 7 bases, and 12 bases lay in between. The CDR3 DNA is TGTGCCAGCAGCCCCCGGGGGGGAAATTCACCCCTCCACTTT. This encodes CASSPRGGNSPLHF.

This clone has just a few counts. The rearrangement uses TRBV2 and TRBJ2-4; a possible D gene is TRBD2 (6 bases). Trimming took 7 bases from V and 0 from J, leaving 13 bases between them. CDR1 is SNHLY, CDR2 FYNNEI, per germline. This CDR3 is 15 amino acids long. The CDR3 loop is CASTGEVLAKNIQYF. The DNA of the CDR3 is TGTGCCAGCACGGGGGAGGTCCTAGCCAAAAACATTCAGTACTTC.

The sample holds a few counts of this clone. V gene TRBV6-1 combines with J gene TRBJ1-4, with 9 nucleotides matching TRBD1. The CDR3 runs to 14 residues. Germline assignment: CDR1 MNHNS and CDR2 SASEGT. The trim removed 7 bases at V and 4 bases at J, leaving 4 bases unmatched. CDR3 nucleotide sequence: TGTGCCAGCAACCTGGACAGGGGTAATGAAAAACTGTTTTTT. Its protein product is CASNLDRGNEKLFF.

This clone has a handful of counts. The chain combines TRBV19 with TRBJ2-1, with TRBD2 matching over 9 bases. Germline CDR1 and CDR2: LNHDA and SQIVND (reference sequence). V was pared by 9 bases and J by 2 bases, with 11 bases of the junction left unmatched. The CDR3 is made up of 16 amino acids. The CDR3 DNA sequence: TGTGCCAGCCGACTTTTGGGCGGGGGGGCCTACAATGAGCAGTTCTTC. Translation: CASRLLGGGAYNEQFF.

This chain links TRBV5-1 with TRBJ1-2; D remains unclear. CDR1 and CDR2 (germline): SGHRS, YFSETQ. The CDR3 runs 16 residues. The germline V and J ends were trimmed by 0 bases and 3 bases, with 15 bases remaining between them. The CDR3 here is CASSLGSTAPYYGYTF. CDR3 sequence (DNA): TGCGCCAGCAGCTTGGGGTCGACGGCACCTTACTATGGCTACACCTTC. The variable domain in full, completed from reference TRBV5-1 and TRBJ1-2, reads KAGVTQTPRYLIKTRGQQVTLSCSPISGHRSVSWYQQTPGQGLQFLFEYFSETQRNKGNFPGRFSGRQFSNSRSEMNVSTLELGDSALYLCASSLGSTAPYYGYTFGSGTRLTVV.

This chain connects TRBV11-3 to TRBJ2-2; maybe TRBD1 (5 bases). Between the trimmed V and J ends, which lost 4 bases and 0 bases, there was a span of 15 bases. CDR1 and CDR2 from the germline V gene are SGHNT and YENEEA. The CDR3 spans 17 residues. The CDR3 spells CASSSRQHPSNTGELFF. The CDR3 DNA reads TGTGCCAGCAGCTCCCGACAGCACCCCTCGAACACCGGGGAGCTGTTTTTT.

The chain links TRBV18 to TRBJ1-3, with 9 bases aligning to TRBD1. Trimming took 5 bases from V and 4 from J; bases not matched to a gene: 6. The CDR3 is 15 amino acids. CDR1 is KGHSH, CDR2 LQKENI, per germline. This CDR3 reads CASSTGQGAGNTIYF. CDR3 bases: TGTGCCAGCTCAACGGGACAGGGCGCCGGAAACACCATATATTTT.